This T cell receptor (beta chain) came from a study of cytomegalovirus exposure and HLA in healthy donors. Whole-study findings and limits: Among immune exposure information, only CMV serostatus was available. It was reportedly the case that the classifier diagnosed cytomegalovirus status with high specificity and sensitivity. A later analysis found most CMV-associated TCR beta chains apparently HLA-restricted.

The V end lost 3 bases, the J end lost 0 bases, and 11 bases lay between the germline ends. CDR1 is SGHNT, CDR2 YYREEE, per germline (reference sequence). The CDR3 consists of 15 residues. In this sample, this clone turned up once. Its antigen is undetermined. The PCR used 60 Vbeta and 13 Jbeta primers. The protocol was immunoSEQ multiplex PCR, while the TCRdb copy is restricted to in-frame clones and leaves out a portion. The data contain about 89,000 clones, around 84% of them singletons. The sequence came from a man in his forties or fifties in good health and CMV-seropositive. The chain uses TRBV5-4 and TRBJ2-3, with D hard to call. The specimen was PBMCs. CDR3 DNA: TGTGCCAGCAGCTCCCGACACCCAAGCACAGATACGCAGTATTTT. Translation: CASSSRHPSTDTQYF.